This T cell receptor (beta chain) derives from a study of CD8+ T cells in alopecia areata. V lost 2 bases and J lost 9, with 9 bases in between. The germline gives CDR1 MNHEY, CDR2 SMNVEV (reference sequence). This CDR3 has 12 amino acids. This sample's treatment: oral pan-JAK inhibitor, 5-10 mg twice daily. Extracted from the samples, RNA was reverse transcribed into cDNA to serve as the sequencing template. Method: immunoSEQ multiplex PCR; TCRdb's copy keeps in-frame clones and lacks some. The repertoire holds 35,000 to 45,000 clones, about nine tenths seen once, with about 20% in the top ten. The sequence was obtained from a human donor with alopecia areata. The sequences come from CD8+ T cells sorted from blood, collected at week 24, from a patient treated with tofacitinib. The chain joins TRBV27 to TRBJ2-3, with D perhaps TRBD2 (6 bases). The CDR3 loop reads CASSLGGKTQYF. The CDR3, as DNA: TGTGCCAGCAGTTTAGGGGGGAAGACGCAGTATTTT.